A single sample is the source of the 26 T cell receptor beta chains below, sequenced in a study of spatial heterogeneity in lung cancer. Regarding time point: blood at routine non-recurrence follow-up after resection. TCRdb ran MiXCR on the 5' RACE reads and lists one entry per CDR3 protein. The sample carries 40,000 or so distinct CDR3 sequences, 8% to 11% recorded once. The source material was PBMCs, sampled at follow-up. The receptors originated from a female donor with early-stage non-small cell lung cancer.

The rearrangement uses TRBV11-3 and TRBJ2-1; D might be TRBD1 or TRBD2, each matching 5 bases. CDR3 size: 16 residues. The V end lost 4 bases, the J end lost 6 bases, and 19 bases lay between the germline ends. Germline CDR1 is SGHNT and CDR2 is YENEEA. The DNA of the CDR3 is TGTGCCAGCAGCTCGCCCGGAGGTCTGAGGGGCAATGAGCAGTTCTTC. This gives the protein CASSSPGGLRGNEQFF.

In its sample, this clonotype was seen many times. The rearrangement joins TRBV2 to TRBJ2-3, with TRBD1 as a possible D gene (6 bases). The CDR3 contains 13 residues. Germline V lookup: CDR1 SNHLY, CDR2 FYNNEI. V lost 4 bases and J 5 bases, leaving 10 bases between the germline ends. The CDR3 nucleotides are TGTGCCAGCAGTGGGACAGACAGAGATACGCAGTATTTT. Its translation: CASSGTDRDTQYF.

This clonotype has ten or more counts. V gene TRBV7-6 combines with J gene TRBJ2-7, with D perhaps being TRBD1 or TRBD2 (5 bases each). The V gene's germline CDR1 is SGHVS and CDR2 FNYEAQ. The germline V and J ends were trimmed by 5 bases and 1 base, with 12 bases remaining between them. This CDR3 is built from 14 residues. CDR3 sequence (DNA): TGTGCCAGCAGCCCCCGGGACGCTTCCTACGAGCAGTACTTC. Translating gives CASSPRDASYEQYF. Combining the CDR3 with reference TRBV7-6 and TRBJ2-7 gives the whole variable domain GAGVSQSPRYKVTKRGQDVALRCDPISGHVSLYWYRQALGQGPEFLTYFNYEAQQDKSGLPNDRFSAERPEGSISTLTIQRTEQRDSAMYRCASSPRDASYEQYFGPGTRLTVT.

This clonotype has at least ten counts. One junction end disagrees with the germline gene, perhaps due to a read error. The V and J genes are TRBV7-7 and TRBJ2-3; 11 nucleotides match TRBD2. The CDR3 length is 15 residues. In germline, CDR1 is SSHAT, CDR2 FNYEAQ (reference sequence). In DNA form, the CDR3 reads TGTGCTAGCAGCAAGGGACTAGCGGACACAGATACGCAGTATTTT. Its protein is CASSKGLADTDTQYF.

CDR3 bases: TGTGCCAGCAGCCTGATGGGGGACCAAGAGACCCAGTACTTC. Its protein is CASSLMGDQETQYF. This chain joins TRBV7-9 and TRBJ2-5, with D perhaps given as TRBD1 or TRBD2 (5 bases each). The CDR3 consists of 14 residues. The germline V gene encodes CDR1 SEHNR and CDR2 FQNEAQ (reference sequence). Between the trimmed V and J ends, which lost 5 bases and 0 bases, there was a span of 10 bases.

This clonotype was seen at least ten times. V and J are TRBV5-1 and TRBJ1-5; no definite D call. Germline values: CDR1 SGHRS, CDR2 YFSETQ. The CDR3 is 13 amino acids. Trimming stripped 0 bases from V and 1 base from J, with 2 bases between. The CDR3 reads CASSLDSNQPQHF. Written as DNA, the CDR3 is TGCGCCAGCAGCTTGGACAGCAATCAGCCCCAGCATTTT.

Note on this clonotype: This could be a read error, since a much larger clone is one nucleotide away. The chain uses TRBV28 and TRBJ1-2; D call uncertain. Germline lookup yields CDR1 MDHEN and CDR2 SYDVKM. This CDR3 comprises 12 residues. Trimming stripped 3 bases from V and 13 bases from J, with 15 bases between. Here the CDR3 DNA reads TGTGCCAGCAGTTTGGGTACACAAGGTTCCACCTTC. Translating it yields CASSLGTQGSTF.

This clonotype has ten or more counts. V is TRBV5-8 and J is TRBJ2-5, with 12 bases lining up with TRBD1. J lost 14 bases, V lost 2 bases, and 16 bases had no gene match. The CDR3 totals 16 residues. Germline V gene data show CDR1 as SGHTS and CDR2 as YDEGEE. CDR3 in amino acids: CASSFTGTGGVRVRYF. CDR3 DNA: TGTGCCAGCAGCTTCACCGGGACAGGGGGCGTCAGGGTTCGATACTTC.

The table lists this clonotype with a few counts. The CDR3 is CASTLGTVNEKLFF. Here the CDR3 DNA reads TGTGCCAGCACCTTGGGGACAGTAAATGAAAAACTGTTTTTT. J is TRBJ1-4 and V is TRBV28; TRBD1 matches at 7 bases. Germline trimming cut 7 bases from V and 5 bases from J; bases unmatched to any gene: 7. Per the germline V gene, CDR1 is MDHEN and CDR2 is SYDVKM. The CDR3 is made up of 14 amino acids.

This clonotype occurred a few times. The V gene is TRBV28, the J gene TRBJ1-2, with TRBD1 as a possible D gene (6 bases). Germline V lookup: CDR1 MDHEN, CDR2 SYDVKM. The CDR3 length is 15 residues. Trimming left V 6 bases short and J 3 bases short, with 17 bases between. CDR3 sequence reads: CASRPFSDRYYGYTF. DNA for the CDR3: TGTGCCAGCAGGCCTTTCTCGGACAGATACTATGGCTACACCTTC.

The chain couples TRBV7-2 to TRBJ2-3; D may match TRBD1 or TRBD2 (5 bases each). The germline V gene encodes CDR1 SGHTA and CDR2 FQGNSA. Trimming pared 7 bases from V and 2 bases from J, leaving 25 bases between. The CDR3 contains 18 residues. CDR3 region: CASTQPPRPGRNTDTQYF. The CDR3 region has the DNA TGTGCCAGCACCCAGCCCCCTCGTCCGGGACGAAACACAGATACGCAGTATTTT.

This sequence joins TRBV7-9 and TRBJ2-5, with 10 bases identical to TRBD2. CDR3 length equals 15 residues. Germline V lookup: CDR1 SEHNR, CDR2 FQNEAQ (reference sequence). Germline trimming cut 4 bases from V and 6 bases from J; bases unmatched to any gene: 8. CDR3 amino acids: CASSSATSGVKTQYF. CDR3 nucleotides: TGTGCCAGCAGCTCCGCTACTAGCGGGGTGAAGACCCAGTACTTC.

The rearrangement uses TRBV6-2 or TRBV6-3 and TRBJ2-5; D call uncertain. CDR1 and CDR2 (germline): MNHEY, SVGEGT. Trimming removed 7 bases from V and 0 bases from J, with 6 bases in between. The CDR3 loop spans 12 amino acids. CDR3 sequence (DNA): TGTGCCAGCAAGGTTTACCAAGAGACCCAGTACTTC. This codes for CASKVYQETQYF.

The chain has TRBV7-6 and TRBJ1-1, with D perhaps TRBD1 (5 bases). V was trimmed by 5 bases and J by 5 bases, leaving 12 bases between them. CDR1 is SGHVS and CDR2 is FNYEAQ in the germline V gene. CDR3 size: 13 residues. CDR3 in amino acids: CASSRRGRTEAFF. CDR3 sequence (DNA): TGTGCCAGCAGCCGCCGGGGGAGGACTGAAGCTTTCTTT.

This clonotype has ten or more counts. This chain's CDR3 is CASSTTGKAGTEAFF. The CDR3 region has the DNA TGTGCCAGCAGTACGACAGGGAAGGCGGGCACTGAAGCTTTCTTT. V usage is TRBV9 and J usage is TRBJ1-1, with 7 bases identical to TRBD1. Trimming removed 5 bases from V and 4 bases from J; junction bases left unmatched: 11. The CDR3 is 15 residues long. Germline lookup yields CDR1 SGDLS and CDR2 YYNGEE.

As DNA, the CDR3 is TGTGCCAGCAGCTCTTTGATGGCAGGGGTAATTAATGAGCAGTTCTTC. As protein: CASSSLMAGVINEQFF. The genes are TRBV11-1 and TRBJ2-1; weak D call: TRBD1 (6 bases). This CDR3 has 16 amino acids. The V gene's germline CDR1 is SGHAT and CDR2 FQDESV (reference sequence). V was shortened by 4 bases and J by 7 bases, with 20 bases between the two germline ends.

At least ten counts were recorded for this clonotype. The rearrangement joins TRBV28 to TRBJ1-1; D might be TRBD1 (6 bases). The germline gives CDR1 MDHEN, CDR2 SYDVKM. V gave up 3 bases and J gave up 7 bases, with 21 bases separating them. The CDR3 covers 16 residues. CDR3 in DNA: TGTGCCAGCAGTTTCTTAGCAGGGGTTGAGGGGAATGAAGCTTTCTTT. Translated: CASSFLAGVEGNEAFF.

This clonotype was recorded at least ten times. The chain combines TRBV6-5 with TRBJ1-5; D not certain. V lost 0 bases to trimming and J lost 0 bases, with 6 bases between them. This CDR3 spans 15 amino acids. CDR1 and CDR2 from the germline V gene are MNHEY and SVGAGI. CDR3 residues: CASSYSFDSNQPQHF. The DNA for the CDR3 is TGTGCCAGCAGTTACTCCTTCGATAGCAATCAGCCCCAGCATTTT.

The rearrangement joins TRBV27 to TRBJ2-1, with 7 bases fitting TRBD2. Trimming removed 5 bases from V and 0 bases from J; junction bases left unmatched: 4. The CDR3 is 15 amino acids. CDR1 and CDR2 (germline): MNHEY, SMNVEV (reference sequence). For the CDR3, the DNA is TGTGCCAGCAGTCCGGGGGGTTACTCCTACAATGAGCAGTTCTTC. Translation: CASSPGGYSYNEQFF.

This clonotype was recorded a few times. The chain's CDR3 is CASSAEPQGRYEQYF. The CDR3 DNA reads TGTGCCAGCAGCGCCGAACCGCAGGGTCGCTACGAGCAGTACTTC. The genes are TRBV9 and TRBJ2-7, with a possible D match to TRBD1 (5 bases). The CDR3 contains 15 residues. V dropped 3 bases and J dropped 3 bases, with 16 bases sitting between them. The germline V gene encodes CDR1 SGDLS and CDR2 YYNGEE.

The chain uses TRBV9 and TRBJ2-5; TRBD2 aligns across 9 bases. J lost 1 base, V lost 0 bases, and 4 bases had no gene match. Germline V gene sequence: CDR1 SGDLS, CDR2 YYNGEE. This CDR3 spans 16 amino acids. The CDR3 loop reads CASSVVAGGIQETQYF. The DNA of the CDR3 is TGTGCCAGCAGCGTAGTTGCGGGGGGGATCCAAGAGACCCAGTACTTC.

There are many counts of this clonotype. The chain is built from TRBV11-2 and TRBJ2-7, with D uncertain. Germline loops: CDR1 SGHAT, CDR2 FQNNGV. The germline V and J ends were trimmed by 1 base and 0 bases, with 4 bases remaining between them. This CDR3 spans 13 amino acids. In DNA, the CDR3 is TGTGCCAGCAGCTTAGTGGTCTCCTACGAGCAGTACTTC. Residues: CASSLVVSYEQYF. The whole variable domain, remainder taken from reference TRBV11-2 and TRBJ2-7, is EAGVAQSPRYKIIEKRQSVAFWCNPISGHATLYWYQQILGQGPKLLIQFQNNGVVDDSQLPKDRFSAERLKGVDSTLKIQPAKLEDSAVYLCASSLVVSYEQYFGPGTRLTVT.

This clonotype was seen many times. The gene calls are TRBV5-1 and TRBJ2-7; possibly TRBD1 for D (5 bases). In germline, CDR1 is SGHRS, CDR2 YFSETQ. The CDR3 length is 15 residues. Trimming stripped 0 bases from V and 0 bases from J, with 10 bases between. The CDR3 region is CASSLGGGTSYEQYF. CDR3 nucleotide sequence: TGCGCCAGCAGCTTGGGGGGCGGAACCTCCTACGAGCAGTACTTC.

The chain uses TRBV12-3 or TRBV12-4 and TRBJ2-7, with 8 positions matching TRBD2. CDR3 size: 14 residues. V shed 7 bases, J shed 3 bases, and the junction held 8 bases outside the gene matches. CDR3 nucleotides: TGTGCCAGCACCCAGGGACTAGGGAGCTACGAGCAGTACTTC. Translating gives CASTQGLGSYEQYF.

This clonotype turned up a few times. As DNA, the CDR3 is TGTGCCAGCAGTGAAGATCCTGGACAGGGACACAATGAGCAGTTCTTC. Amino acids: CASSEDPGQGHNEQFF. The rearrangement joins TRBV6-4 to TRBJ2-1; 8 bases align to TRBD1. CDR1 and CDR2 (germline): MRHNA, SNTAGT. The length of the CDR3 is 16 residues. The ends lost 3 bases at V and 5 bases at J; junction bases unmatched: 9.

There are many counts of this clonotype. The rearrangement uses TRBV12-3 or TRBV12-4 and TRBJ2-3, with TRBD2 identical over 15 bases. CDR3 length equals 18 residues. Trimming cost V 6 bases and J 6 bases; bases outside gene matches: 13. The CDR3, as DNA: TGTGCCAGCAGCTACTCCCGGACTAGCGGGGGGGCATGGGATACGCAGTATTTT. Translation: CASSYSRTSGGAWDTQYF.